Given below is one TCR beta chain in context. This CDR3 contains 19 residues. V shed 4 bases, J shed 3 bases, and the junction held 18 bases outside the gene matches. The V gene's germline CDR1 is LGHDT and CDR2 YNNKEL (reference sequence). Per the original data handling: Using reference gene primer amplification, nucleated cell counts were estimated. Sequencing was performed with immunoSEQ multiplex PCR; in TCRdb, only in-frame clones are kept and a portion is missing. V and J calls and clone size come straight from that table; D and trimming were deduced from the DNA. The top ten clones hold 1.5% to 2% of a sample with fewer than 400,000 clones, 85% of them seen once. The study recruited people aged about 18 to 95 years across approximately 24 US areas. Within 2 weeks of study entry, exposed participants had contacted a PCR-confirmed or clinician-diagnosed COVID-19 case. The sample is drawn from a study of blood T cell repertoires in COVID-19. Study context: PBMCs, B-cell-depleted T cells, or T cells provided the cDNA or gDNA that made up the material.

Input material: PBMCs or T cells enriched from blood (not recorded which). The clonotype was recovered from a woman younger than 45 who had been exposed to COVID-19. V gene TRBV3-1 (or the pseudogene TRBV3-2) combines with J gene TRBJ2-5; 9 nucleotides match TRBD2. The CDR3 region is CASSRGRASGRTEKETQYF. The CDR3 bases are TGTGCCAGCAGCCGGGGCAGGGCGAGCGGGAGGACCGAAAAAGAGACCCAGTACTTC.